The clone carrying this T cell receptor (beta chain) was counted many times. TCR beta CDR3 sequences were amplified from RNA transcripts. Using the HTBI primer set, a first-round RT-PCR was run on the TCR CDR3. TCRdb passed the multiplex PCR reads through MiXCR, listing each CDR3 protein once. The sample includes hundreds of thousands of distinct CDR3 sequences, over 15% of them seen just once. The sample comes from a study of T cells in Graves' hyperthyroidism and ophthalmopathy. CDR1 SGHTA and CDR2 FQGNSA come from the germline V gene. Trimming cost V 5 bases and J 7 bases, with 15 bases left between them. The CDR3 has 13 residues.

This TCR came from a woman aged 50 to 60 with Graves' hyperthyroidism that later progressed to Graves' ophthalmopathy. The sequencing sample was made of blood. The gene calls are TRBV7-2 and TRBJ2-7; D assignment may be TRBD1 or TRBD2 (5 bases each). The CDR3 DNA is TGTGCCAGCAGCCAATGGGGGTTGAGGGAGCAGTACTTC. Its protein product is CASSQWGLREQYF. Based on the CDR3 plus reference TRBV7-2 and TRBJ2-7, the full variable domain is GAGVSQSPSNKVTEKGKDVELRCDPISGHTALYWYRQSLGQGLEFLIYFQGNSAPDKSGLPSDRFSAERTGGSVSTLTIQRTQQEDSAVYLCASSQWGLREQYFGPGTRLTVT.